The 27 T cell receptor beta chains below were found in one sample sequenced in a study of blood T cells in healthy people across ages (dated by TCRdb to the mid-2010s). Library construction relied on 5' RACE. The reads were generated on an Illumina HiSeq 2500. A second PCR of roughly 7 to 11 cycles was performed with a sample-barcoded 5' primer and a J-beta primer mix. The public reads were reprocessed in TCRdb via fastp at Q25 and MiXCR, keeping in-frame beta chains. Each entry is one CDR3 protein sequence, shown with its most common DNA and genes. The sample table contains hundreds of thousands of distinct CDR3 sequences; only one count was recorded for 52% of them. The top ten clonotypes cover approximately 13% of the sample. Sequenced: blood. The origin of the receptors is a woman older than 75 in good health.

This clonotype was counted ten times or more. The chain recombines TRBV14 with TRBJ2-7, with D possibly TRBD1 on 6 matching bases. There are 11 residues in the CDR3. Germline V lookup: CDR1 SGHDN, CDR2 FVKESK. The germline V and J ends were trimmed by 2 bases and 12 bases, with 11 bases remaining between them. The CDR3 sequence is CASSQTGRSYF. CDR3 sequence (DNA): TGTGCCAGCAGCCAAACAGGGAGATCGTACTTC.

In its sample, this clonotype was seen a few times. This may be a read error: a much more frequent sequence differs by one nucleotide. The chain has TRBV12-3 or TRBV12-4 and TRBJ2-1; the D is unclear. V was pared by 4 bases and J by 2 bases, with 3 bases between. This CDR3 spans 12 amino acids. CDR3 loop: CASSSPYNEQFF. CDR3 DNA sequence: TGTGCCAGCAGTTCCCCCTACAATGAGCAGTTCTTC.

The rearrangement joins TRBV6-6 to TRBJ1-6; D uncertain. The length of the CDR3 is 12 residues. V was pared by 5 bases and J by 11 bases, with 10 bases between. The germline gives CDR1 MNHNY, CDR2 SVGAGI (reference sequence). DNA for the CDR3: TGTGCCAGCAGTAACAACAACGCACCCCTCCACTTT. Its translation is CASSNNNAPLHF.

The table lists this clonotype with a few counts. The rearrangement uses TRBV12-3 or TRBV12-4 and TRBJ1-5, with D hard to call. This CDR3 has 14 residues. The V end lost 4 bases, the J end lost 4 bases, and 11 bases lay between the germline ends. The CDR3 region has the DNA TGTGCCAGCAGTTCGTACAGTGTAAATCAGCCCCAGCATTTT. This sequence encodes CASSSYSVNQPQHF.

In this sample, this clonotype turned up many times. The J gene is TRBJ1-2, the V gene TRBV10-3; D is ambiguous. The germline V and J ends were trimmed by 0 bases and 8 bases, with 7 bases remaining between them. Germline lookup yields CDR1 ENHRY and CDR2 SYGVKD. This CDR3 contains 12 residues. The CDR3, as DNA: TGTGCCATCAGTGAGTCGGTGGAAGGCTACACCTTC. This translates into CAISESVEGYTF.

The chain employs TRBV20-1 and TRBJ2-7; TRBD1 matches 12 bases. Germline-derived CDR1 and CDR2 are DFQATT and SNEGSKA (reference sequence). This CDR3 comprises 16 residues. V dropped 4 bases and J dropped 4; count of bases not matched to a gene: 11. The CDR3 region has the DNA TGCAGTGCTATCCCCCCGGGGACAGGGGGCTTTTACGAGCAGTACTTC. Encoded protein: CSAIPPGTGGFYEQYF.

Ten or more counts support this clonotype. Here the CDR3 reads CASSLQGASGANVLTF. The CDR3 DNA follows: TGTGCCAGCAGTTTACAGGGGGCGTCTGGGGCCAACGTCCTGACTTTC. The chain links TRBV27 to TRBJ2-6, with TRBD1 matching over 8 bases. CDR3 length equals 16 residues. Germline V gene data show CDR1 as MNHEY and CDR2 as SMNVEV (reference sequence). With 2 bases clipped from V and 1 base from J, the junction kept 1 base outside the gene matches.

This clonotype was found a few times. The V gene is TRBV2, the J gene TRBJ2-2; D is perhaps TRBD1 or TRBD2 (5 bases each). The germline CDR1 and CDR2 sequences are SNHLY and FYNNEI. V gave up 8 bases and J gave up 5 bases, with 15 bases separating them. CDR3 size: 14 residues. CDR3 sequence: CASRVLGGTGELFF. CDR3 nucleotides: TGTGCCAGCCGCGTCCTTGGGGGAACCGGGGAGCTGTTTTTT.

This clonotype appeared a few times. This rearrangement joins TRBV3-1 to TRBJ2-1, with D perhaps matching TRBD2 (6 bases). CDR3 length equals 18 residues. Germline V lookup: CDR1 LGHDT, CDR2 YNNKEL (reference sequence). The V end was cut by 2 bases, the J end by 5 bases, with 22 bases between. The CDR3 DNA reads as TGTGCCAGCAGCCAAACCCCCTGGGCGGGGAAGCGACACAATGAGCAGTTCTTC. It specifies CASSQTPWAGKRHNEQFF.

V gene TRBV5-1 combines with J gene TRBJ2-2, with D tentatively TRBD2 (5 bases). The CDR3 consists of 14 residues. Germline lookup yields CDR1 SGHRS and CDR2 YFSETQ. The V end lost 1 base, the J end lost 3 bases, and 7 bases lay between the germline ends. For the CDR3, the DNA is TGCGCCAGCAGCTTGCGGGAACACACCGGGGAGCTGTTTTTT. Translated: CASSLREHTGELFF.

The chain employs TRBV20-1 and TRBJ1-2; 8 bases match TRBD1. The germline V gene has CDR1 DFQATT and CDR2 SNEGSKA (reference sequence). CDR3 length: 13 amino acids. The ends lost 7 bases at V and 3 bases at J; junction bases unmatched: 7. CDR3: CSDSKQGDYGYTF. CDR3 bases: TGCAGTGATAGCAAACAGGGGGACTATGGCTACACCTTC.

This clonotype has a handful of counts. V is TRBV12-3 or TRBV12-4 and J is TRBJ2-7; 9 bases agree with TRBD1. This CDR3 comprises 15 residues. Unmatched junction bases numbered 17, after V lost 10 bases and J lost 7 bases. CDR3 protein: CAIGVGTGTYNEQYF. In nucleotides, the CDR3 is TGTGCCATCGGGGTCGGGACAGGGACATACAATGAGCAGTACTTC.

The table lists this clonotype with a few counts. This chain joins TRBV29-1 and TRBJ2-5, with D possibly matching TRBD2 (7 bases). CDR3 size: 14 residues. Germline assignment: CDR1 SQVTM and CDR2 ANQGSEA. V lost 7 bases to trimming and J lost 11 bases, with 26 bases between them. The CDR3: CSAEGGGWSNEQYF. CDR3 bases: TGCAGCGCCGAGGGGGGGGGCTGGTCGAATGAGCAGTACTTC.

Many counts were recorded for this clonotype. The genes are TRBV11-2 and TRBJ2-1; D call uncertain. This CDR3 contains 16 residues. Per germline, CDR1 SGHAT and CDR2 FQNNGV. The V gene lost 4 bases and the J gene lost 5 bases, with 18 bases spanning the gap. The CDR3 spells CASSSPLRHPNNEQFF. The CDR3 bases are TGTGCCAGCAGCTCCCCTTTGCGGCACCCAAACAATGAGCAGTTCTTC.

Remarks on this clonotype: Just one base apart from a much larger clone, this may be a read error. The chain employs TRBV28 and TRBJ2-7, with TRBD2 identical over 8 bases. The germline V gene encodes CDR1 MDHEN and CDR2 SYDVKM. The CDR3 has 14 amino acids. V lost 1 base and J lost 7; bases outside the gene matches: 6. CDR3 sequence reads: CASSLFQREFEQYF. For the CDR3, the DNA is TGTGCCAGCAGTTTATTCCAGCGGGAGTTTGAGCAGTACTTC.

At least ten counts were recorded for this clonotype. The V and J genes are TRBV11-3 and TRBJ2-1, with D tentatively TRBD1 (5 bases). The CDR3 sequence is 13 residues long. The V gene lost 5 bases and the J gene lost 9 bases, with 14 bases spanning the gap. Germline CDR1 SGHNT, CDR2 YENEEA. The CDR3 DNA sequence: TGTGCCAGCAGCCCGCGAAGGGGTGCTGAGCAGTTCTTC. It encodes CASSPRRGAEQFF.

In this sample, this clonotype turned up a few times. This rearrangement joins TRBV11-1 to TRBJ2-1; D may be TRBD1 (6 bases). Germline CDR1 and CDR2: SGHAT and FQDESV (reference sequence). The V end lost 2 bases, the J end lost 5 bases, and 16 bases lay between the germline ends. The CDR3 contains 16 residues. DNA of the CDR3: TGTGCCAGCAGCTTAAACAGGGCAGGGTTCAACAATGAGCAGTTCTTC. Its translation is CASSLNRAGFNNEQFF.

Of note for this clonotype: Just one base apart from a much larger clone, this may be a read error. Since no conserved phenylalanine or tryptophan closes the CDR3, a read error is the likely cause. The CDR3 region is CASSSIAGGYEQYI. Here the CDR3 DNA reads TGTGCCAGCAGCTCGATAGCGGGAGGATACGAGCAGTACATC. The genes are TRBV7-2 and TRBJ2-7; 10 bases are shared with TRBD2. J gave up 4 bases and V 4 bases, and 4 bases lay outside the gene matches. There are 14 residues in the CDR3. Germline assignment: CDR1 SGHTA and CDR2 FQGNSA.

Ten or more counts support this clonotype. The gene calls are TRBV20-1 and TRBJ1-5, with 7 bases identical to TRBD1. The V gene end was trimmed by 3 bases and the J gene end by 0 bases; junction bases not matched to a gene: 5. The CDR3 runs 15 residues. The germline V gene encodes CDR1 DFQATT and CDR2 SNEGSKA (reference sequence). The CDR3 nucleotides are TGCAGTGCTAGGGGGGACAGCTATAGCAATCAGCCCCAGCATTTT. Its translation: CSARGDSYSNQPQHF.

This clonotype showed up just a few times. V usage is TRBV20-1 and J usage is TRBJ2-1; 10 nucleotides match TRBD1. J was trimmed by 4 bases and V by 0 bases; bases with no gene match: 6. The CDR3 totals 16 residues. Germline CDR1 and CDR2: DFQATT and SNEGSKA (reference sequence). The CDR3, as DNA: TGCAGTGCTAGAGATTCCGGGACAGGGGATTACAATGAGCAGTTCTTC. Residues: CSARDSGTGDYNEQFF.

Regarding this clonotype: This sequence may be a read error, since a much larger clone differs from it by one base. The V and J genes are TRBV28 and TRBJ2-7; 11 nucleotides align to TRBD2. The CDR3 contains 14 residues. Germline V lookup: CDR1 MDHEN, CDR2 SYDVKM. The CDR3 sequence: CAGRSGLAVYEQYF. CDR3 bases: TGTGCCGGCAGATCGGGACTAGCGGTCTACGAGCAGTACTTC.

The gene calls are TRBV5-1 and TRBJ2-2, with 10 bases identical to TRBD1. The CDR3 length is 16 residues. The germline CDR1 and CDR2 sequences are SGHRS and YFSETQ. The junction had 5 bases not matched to a gene; V was cut back by 0 bases and J by 6 bases. This chain's CDR3 is CASSLASGTGAGELFF. CDR3 coding DNA: TGCGCCAGCAGCTTGGCCTCCGGGACAGGGGCCGGGGAGCTGTTTTTT.

V is TRBV20-1 and J is TRBJ1-2; D is uncertain. The CDR3 is 13 amino acids. Germline CDR1 is DFQATT and CDR2 is SNEGSKA (reference sequence). V was trimmed by 8 bases and J by 5 bases, leaving 18 bases between them. The DNA for the CDR3 is TGCAGTCTAGCCACGGGCGTCCAGTATGGCTACACCTTC. Residues: CSLATGVQYGYTF.

The V gene is TRBV5-1, the J gene TRBJ1-1, with a weak D call TRBD1 (6 bases). The CDR3 spans 17 residues. Per the germline V gene, CDR1 is SGHRS and CDR2 is YFSETQ. V shed 0 bases and J shed 3 bases, with 18 bases lying between them. Written as DNA, the CDR3 is TGCGCCAGCAGCTTGGAGGGGGGACGGCGCATGGACACTGAAGCTTTCTTT. This gives the protein CASSLEGGRRMDTEAFF.

This clonotype has a handful of counts. The V call is TRBV12-5, the J call TRBJ2-7; the match to TRBD1 covers 10 bases. CDR3 size: 14 residues. The trim removed 11 bases at V and 0 bases at J, leaving 7 bases unmatched. Germline CDR1 is LGHNT and CDR2 is FRNRAP. CDR3 residues: CAGDRGSSSYEQYF. CDR3 DNA: TGTGCTGGGGACAGGGGCTCTAGCTCCTACGAGCAGTACTTC.

This clonotype was seen a few times. The J gene is TRBJ1-2, the V gene TRBV7-9; D might be TRBD1 (6 bases). CDR1 is SEHNR and CDR2 is FQNEAQ in the germline V gene (reference sequence). The CDR3 length is 14 residues. Trimming cost V 1 base and J 4 bases, with 10 bases left between them. The CDR3 here is CASSLDRGSYGYTF. CDR3 DNA: TGTGCCAGCAGCTTAGATAGGGGGAGCTATGGCTACACCTTC.

This clonotype was seen a single time. With a much larger clone just one base away, this may be a read error. The chain couples TRBV2 to TRBJ2-5, with D uncertain. CDR1 is SNHLY, CDR2 FYNNEI, per germline. The CDR3 is 16 amino acids. CDR3 protein: CASTQTRVPRHETRYF. The DNA for the CDR3 is TGTGCCAGCACCCAAACCCGGGTTCCTAGGCACGAGACCCGGTACTTC. Full variable domain (remainder filled in from reference TRBV2 and TRBJ2-5): EPEVTQTPSHQVTQMGQEVILRCVPISNHLYFYWYRQILGQKVEFLVSFYNNEISEKSEIFDDQFSVERPDGSNFTLKIRSTKLEDSAMYFCASTQTRVPRHETRYFGPGTRLLVL.